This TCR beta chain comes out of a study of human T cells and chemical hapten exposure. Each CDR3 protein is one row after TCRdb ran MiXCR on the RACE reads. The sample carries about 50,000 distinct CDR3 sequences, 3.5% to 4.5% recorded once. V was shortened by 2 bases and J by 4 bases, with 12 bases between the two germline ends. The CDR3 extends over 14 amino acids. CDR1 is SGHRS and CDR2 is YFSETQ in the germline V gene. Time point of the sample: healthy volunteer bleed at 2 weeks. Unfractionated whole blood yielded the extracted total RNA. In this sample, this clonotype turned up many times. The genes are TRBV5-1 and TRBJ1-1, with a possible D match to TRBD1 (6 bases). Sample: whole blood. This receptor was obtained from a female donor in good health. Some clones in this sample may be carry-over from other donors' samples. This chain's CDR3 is CASSLDRRSTEAFF. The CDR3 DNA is TGCGCCAGCAGCTTAGACAGGAGAAGCACTGAAGCTTTCTTT.